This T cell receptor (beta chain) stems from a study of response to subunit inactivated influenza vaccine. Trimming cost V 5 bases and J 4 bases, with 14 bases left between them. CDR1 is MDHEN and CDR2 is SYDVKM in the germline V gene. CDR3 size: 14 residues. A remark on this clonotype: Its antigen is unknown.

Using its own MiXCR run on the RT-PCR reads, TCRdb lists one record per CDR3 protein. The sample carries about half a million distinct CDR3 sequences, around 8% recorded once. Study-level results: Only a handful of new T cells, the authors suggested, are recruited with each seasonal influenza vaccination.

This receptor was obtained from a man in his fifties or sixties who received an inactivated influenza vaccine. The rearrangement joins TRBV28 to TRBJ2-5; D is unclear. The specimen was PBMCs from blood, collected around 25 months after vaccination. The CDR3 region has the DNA TGTGCCAGCAGTCCCCCCGGGTGGGGAGAGACCCAGTACTTC. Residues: CASSPPGWGETQYF.